What follows is one T cell receptor beta chain and its context. The data were taken from a study of cytomegalovirus exposure and HLA in healthy donors. CDR1 and CDR2 from the germline V gene are LNHDA and SQIVND (reference sequence). V gave up 4 bases and J gave up 5 bases; unmatched junction bases: 12. The CDR3 runs 17 residues. The primer mix had 60 Vbeta and 13 Jbeta primers. The protocol was immunoSEQ multiplex PCR, while the TCRdb copy is restricted to in-frame clones and leaves out a portion. The table includes some 190,000 clones, approximately 86% detected once. The sample comprised PBMCs. The source of this sequence is a woman in her 30s in good health and CMV-seronegative. The chain is built from TRBV19 and TRBJ2-1; 9 bases agree with TRBD2. CDR3 loop: CASSTRGSGGADNEQFF. The CDR3, as DNA: TGTGCCAGTAGTACCCGGGGTAGCGGGGGTGCCGACAATGAGCAGTTCTTC.